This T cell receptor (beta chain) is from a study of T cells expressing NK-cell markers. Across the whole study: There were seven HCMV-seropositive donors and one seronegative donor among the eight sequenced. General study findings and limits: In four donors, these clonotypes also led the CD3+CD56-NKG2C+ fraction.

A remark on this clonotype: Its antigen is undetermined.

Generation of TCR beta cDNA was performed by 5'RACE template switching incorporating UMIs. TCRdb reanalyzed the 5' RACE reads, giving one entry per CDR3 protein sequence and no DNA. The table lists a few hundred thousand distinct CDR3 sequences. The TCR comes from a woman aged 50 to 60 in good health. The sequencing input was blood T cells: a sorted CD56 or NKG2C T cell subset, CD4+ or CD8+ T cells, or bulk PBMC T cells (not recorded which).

This CDR3 is CASSLRDRGPYEQYF. The chain links TRBV9 to TRBJ2-7; TCRdb returns TRBD1, unconfirmable since there is no DNA. Germline CDR1 SGDLS, CDR2 YYNGEE. There are 15 residues in the CDR3.